This paragraph reports one TCR beta chain. Its target is not known. There are 13 residues in the CDR3. The V and J ends lost 7 bases and 2 bases respectively, with 12 bases between them. Germline values: CDR1 MNHNS, CDR2 SASEGT. Only Caucasian adults living in Nashville, Tennessee made up the donor group. These data come from a study of shared clonotypes between healthy human individuals. Study-wide results and caveats: An expected dependence of interdonor clonotype sharing on sequencing depth was noted. Clonotypes not shared had lower generation probabilities than those common to all four donors. Some naive CD4 clonotypes, about 5%, turned up in common across a few donors.

The method was immunoSEQ multiplex PCR; TCRdb's version includes in-frame clones alone and lacks a portion of them. The sample gives around 2.5 million clones, 93% of which show up once; 0.36% is in the top ten. The sample taken for sequencing was naive CD4+ T cells from PBMCs. The subset: CD45RA+ positively selected. The chain couples TRBV6-1 to TRBJ2-7; weak D call: TRBD2 (5 bases). This TCR was sampled from a man younger than 30 in good health. Some clones in this sample may be carry-over from other donors' samples. The CDR3 region is CASKISAAYEQYF. As DNA, the CDR3 is TGTGCCAGCAAAATATCAGCGGCCTACGAGCAGTACTTC.